The rows below give T cell receptor beta chains drawn from one sample of a study of T cell repertoires in cytomegalovirus infection. The antigens for these receptors are not known. TCRdb reprocessed the reads with MiXCR, giving one entry per CDR3 protein. The top ten clones hold over 15% of a sample with about 740,000 distinct CDR3 sequences, 30% to 40% of them seen once. The source material was cultured PBMCs, sampled from culture after CMV antigen stimulation. These receptors were collected from a human donor in good health (CMV status not recorded). Some clones in this sample may be carry-over from other donors' samples. Each CDR3 is given with its conserved first and last residue. The D gene is left open where the match is weak. Clone size is given for some rows only: seen once, a few or many times, or a class if the clone is expanded.

>-|-|TRBV4-1|TRBJ2-5
TGCGCCAGCAGCCTAGGGAATTGGGAGACCCAGTACTTC
CASSLGNWETQYF
>-|-|TRBV19|TRBJ2-7
TGTGCCAGTAGTATAGTATTGAGGGGCATCTACGAGCAGTACTTC
CASSIVLRGIYEQYF
>-|TRBD1|TRBV5-4|TRBJ1-1
TGTGCCAGCAGCGTCCAAACCGGGACAGGGTCTGTTGAAGCTTTCTTT
CASSVQTGTGSVEAFF
>-|TRBD1|TRBV4-1|TRBJ2-1
TGCGCCAGCAGCTTACGCCCGGGACAGGAACATTACAATGAGCAGTTCTTC
CASSLRPGQEHYNEQFF
>-|-|TRBV6-6|TRBJ1-2
TGTGCCAGCAGTTACTCGAGTCAGGGGCCTAACTATGGCTACACCTTC
CASSYSSQGPNYGYTF
>few|-|TRBV2|TRBJ1-3
TGTGCCAGCAGCTTTTTTAGCGGCACGGGGCCCATATATTTT
CASSFFSGTGPIYF
>few|-|TRBV20-1|TRBJ2-7
TGCAGTGCTAGTGGAGGGCCGTGGGAGCAGTACTTC
CSASGGPWEQYF
>-|-|TRBV11-3|TRBJ2-5
TGTGCCAGCAGAGGTGCCCCTCCCCAAGAGACCCAGTACTTC
CASRGAPPQETQYF
>-|TRBD2|TRBV20-1|TRBJ2-1
TGCAGTGCTAGAGGGCGGGGGGCTCTTAGCTCCTACAATGAGCAGTTCTTC
CSARGRGALSSYNEQFF
>-|TRBD1|TRBV7-9|TRBJ2-3
TGTGCCAGCAAGGGGGCGTCAAGGTTGGCTACGCAGTATTTT
CASKGASRLATQYF
>few|-|TRBV7-2|TRBJ2-1
TGTGCCAGCAGCCCGAGGAACAGAAGCTCCTACAATGAGCAGTTCTTC
CASSPRNRSSYNEQFF
>few|-|TRBV7-9|TRBJ2-2
TGTGCCAGCAGCCGGTGGGCAGGGCTCACCGGGGAGCTGTTTTTT
CASSRWAGLTGELFF
>few|TRBD2|TRBV7-2|TRBJ2-2
TGTGCCAGCAGCACCCGCCCGACTAGCGGGACGAACACCGGGGAGCTGTTTTTT
CASSTRPTSGTNTGELFF
>many|-|TRBV7-2|TRBJ2-5
TGTGCCAGCAGCCCTTCGACTAAACAAGAGACCCAGTACTTC
CASSPSTKQETQYF
>few|-|TRBV6-1|TRBJ1-2
TGTGCCAGCAGCCAACAGGGCTTTAACGGCTACACCTTC
CASSQQGFNGYTF
>few|TRBD1|TRBV7-2|TRBJ2-5
TGTGCCAGCAGCTCGATGACAGGGTTGACCCAGTACTTC
CASSSMTGLTQYF
>-|-|TRBV12-3/TRBV12-4|TRBJ2-2
TGTGCCAGCAGTTTCGGCCAGAACACCGGGGAGCTGTTTTTT
CASSFGQNTGELFF
>few|-|TRBV12-3/TRBV12-4|TRBJ2-2
TGTGCCAGCACCGACGGGGGTACCGGGGAGCTGTTTTTT
CASTDGGTGELFF